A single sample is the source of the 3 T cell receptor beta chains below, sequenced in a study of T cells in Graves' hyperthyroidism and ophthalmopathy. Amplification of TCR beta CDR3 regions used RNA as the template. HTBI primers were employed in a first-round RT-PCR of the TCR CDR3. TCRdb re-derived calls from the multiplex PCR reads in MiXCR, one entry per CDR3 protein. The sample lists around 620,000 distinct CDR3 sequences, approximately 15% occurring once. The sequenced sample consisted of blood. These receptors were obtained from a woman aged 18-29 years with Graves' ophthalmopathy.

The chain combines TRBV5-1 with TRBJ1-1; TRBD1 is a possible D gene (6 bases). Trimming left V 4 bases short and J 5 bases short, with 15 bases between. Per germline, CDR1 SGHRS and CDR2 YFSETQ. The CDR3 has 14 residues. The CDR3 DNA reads TGCGCCAGCAGCCCGGGTGAAGGGGGAACTGAAGCTTTCTTT. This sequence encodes CASSPGEGGTEAFF.

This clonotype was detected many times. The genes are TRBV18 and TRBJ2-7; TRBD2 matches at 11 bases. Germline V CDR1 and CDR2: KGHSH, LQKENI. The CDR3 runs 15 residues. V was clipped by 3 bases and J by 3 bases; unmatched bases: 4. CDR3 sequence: CASSPTSGSRYEQYF. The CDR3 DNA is TGTGCCAGCTCACCCACTAGCGGGAGTCGCTACGAGCAGTACTTC.

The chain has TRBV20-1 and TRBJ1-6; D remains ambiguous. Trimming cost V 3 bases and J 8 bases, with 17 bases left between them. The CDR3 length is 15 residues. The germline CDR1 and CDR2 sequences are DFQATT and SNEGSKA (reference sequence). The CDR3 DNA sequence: TGCAGTGCTAGCTTAACAGACCTTGGGGATTCACCCCTCCACTTT. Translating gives CSASLTDLGDSPLHF.